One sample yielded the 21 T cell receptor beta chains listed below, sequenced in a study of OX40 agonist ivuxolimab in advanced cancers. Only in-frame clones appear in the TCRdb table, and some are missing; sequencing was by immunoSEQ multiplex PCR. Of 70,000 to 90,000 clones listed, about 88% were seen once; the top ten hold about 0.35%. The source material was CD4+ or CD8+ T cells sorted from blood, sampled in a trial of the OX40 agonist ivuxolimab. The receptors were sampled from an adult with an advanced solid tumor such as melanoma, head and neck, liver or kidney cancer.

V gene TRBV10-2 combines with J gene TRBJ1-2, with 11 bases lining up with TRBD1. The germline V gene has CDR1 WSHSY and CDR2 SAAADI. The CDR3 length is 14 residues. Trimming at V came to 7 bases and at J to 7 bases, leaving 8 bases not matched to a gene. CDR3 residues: CASTGQGASSGYTF. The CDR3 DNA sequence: TGCGCCAGCACCGGACAGGGGGCTTCTTCTGGCTACACCTTC.

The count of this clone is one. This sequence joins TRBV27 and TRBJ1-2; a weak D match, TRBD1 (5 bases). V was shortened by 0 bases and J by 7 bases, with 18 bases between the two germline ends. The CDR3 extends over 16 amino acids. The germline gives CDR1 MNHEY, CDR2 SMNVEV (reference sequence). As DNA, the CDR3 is TGTGCCAGCAGTTTATCGCGAGGGGCTCCCTGGTCTGGCTACACCTTC. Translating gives CASSLSRGAPWSGYTF.

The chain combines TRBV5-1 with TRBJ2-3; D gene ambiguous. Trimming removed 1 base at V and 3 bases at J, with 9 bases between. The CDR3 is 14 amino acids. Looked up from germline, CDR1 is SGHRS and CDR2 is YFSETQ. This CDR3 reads CASSLPGETDTQYF. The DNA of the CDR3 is TGCGCCAGCAGCTTGCCAGGAGAAACAGATACGCAGTATTTT.

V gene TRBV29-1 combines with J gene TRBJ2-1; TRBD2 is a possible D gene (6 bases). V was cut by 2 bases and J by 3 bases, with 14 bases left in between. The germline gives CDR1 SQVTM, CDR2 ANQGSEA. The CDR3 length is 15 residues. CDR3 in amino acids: CSVESWLASYNEQFF. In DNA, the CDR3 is TGCAGCGTTGAAAGTTGGCTAGCGAGCTACAATGAGCAGTTCTTC.

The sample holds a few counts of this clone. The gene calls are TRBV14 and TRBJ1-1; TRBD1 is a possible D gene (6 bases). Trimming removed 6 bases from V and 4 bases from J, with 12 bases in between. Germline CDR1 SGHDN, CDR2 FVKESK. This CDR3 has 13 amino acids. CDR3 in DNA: TGTGCCAGCAGACACAGGGCCGGCACTGAAGCTTTCTTT. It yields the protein CASRHRAGTEAFF.

DNA for the CDR3: TGTGCCTGGAGTGCGGGACAAGGAGGTAGTCAGCCCCAGCATTTT. Translated: CAWSAGQGGSQPQHF. This chain uses TRBV30 with TRBJ1-5; tentatively, D is TRBD1 (6 bases). Trimming removed 1 base from V and 6 bases from J, with 16 bases in between. This CDR3 is 15 amino acids long. Germline lookup yields CDR1 GTSNPN and CDR2 SVGIG (reference sequence).

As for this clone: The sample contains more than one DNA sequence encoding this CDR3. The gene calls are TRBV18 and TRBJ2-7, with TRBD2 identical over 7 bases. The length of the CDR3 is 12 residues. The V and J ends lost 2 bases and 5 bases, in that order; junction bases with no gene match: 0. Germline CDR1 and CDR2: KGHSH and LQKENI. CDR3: CASSPSGDEQYF. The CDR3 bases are TGTGCCAGCTCACCAAGCGGGGACGAGCAGTACTTC.

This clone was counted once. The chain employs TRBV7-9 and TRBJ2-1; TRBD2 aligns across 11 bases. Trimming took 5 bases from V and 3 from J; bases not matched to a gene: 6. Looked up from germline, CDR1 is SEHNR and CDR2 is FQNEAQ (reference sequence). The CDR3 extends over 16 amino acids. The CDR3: CASSRPGLADYNEQFF. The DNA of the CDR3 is TGTGCCAGCAGCCGCCCGGGACTAGCGGACTACAATGAGCAGTTCTTC.

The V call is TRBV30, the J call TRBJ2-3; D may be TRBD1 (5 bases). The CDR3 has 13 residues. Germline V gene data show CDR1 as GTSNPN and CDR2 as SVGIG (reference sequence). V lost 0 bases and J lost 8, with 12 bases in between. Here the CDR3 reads CAWSVIGVTTQYF. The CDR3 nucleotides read TGTGCCTGGAGTGTAATAGGGGTCACTACGCAGTATTTT.

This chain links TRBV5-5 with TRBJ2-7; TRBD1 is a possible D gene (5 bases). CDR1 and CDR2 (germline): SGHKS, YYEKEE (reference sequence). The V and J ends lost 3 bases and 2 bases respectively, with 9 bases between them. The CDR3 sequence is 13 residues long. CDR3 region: CASSYPGPYEQYF. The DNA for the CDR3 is TGTGCCAGCAGCTATCCAGGGCCCTACGAGCAGTACTTC.

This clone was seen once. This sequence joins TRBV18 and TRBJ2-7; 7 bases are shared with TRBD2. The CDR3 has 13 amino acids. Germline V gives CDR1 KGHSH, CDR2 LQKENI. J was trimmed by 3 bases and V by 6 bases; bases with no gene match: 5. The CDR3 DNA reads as TGTGCCAGCTCGCTCGCGGGGGTCTACGAGCAGTACTTC. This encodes CASSLAGVYEQYF. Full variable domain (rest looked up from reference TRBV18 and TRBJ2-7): NAGVMQNPRHLVRRRGQEARLRCSPMKGHSHVYWYRQLPEEGLKFMVYLQKENIIDESGMPKERFSAEFPKEGPSILRIQQVVRGDSAAYFCASSLAGVYEQYFGPGTRLTVT.

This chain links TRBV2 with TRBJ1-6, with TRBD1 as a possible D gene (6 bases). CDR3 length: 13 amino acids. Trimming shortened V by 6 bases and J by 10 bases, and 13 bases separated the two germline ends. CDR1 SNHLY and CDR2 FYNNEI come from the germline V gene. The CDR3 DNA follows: TGTGCCAGCAGGGCGGACAGAGGCTCACCCCTCCACTTT. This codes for CASRADRGSPLHF.

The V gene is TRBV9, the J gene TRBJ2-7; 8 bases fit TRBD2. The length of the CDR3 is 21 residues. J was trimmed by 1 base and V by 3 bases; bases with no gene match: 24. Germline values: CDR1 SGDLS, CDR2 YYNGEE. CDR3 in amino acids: CASSAPSARLGTSPGSYEQYF. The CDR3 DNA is TGTGCCAGCAGCGCCCCTTCCGCGCGCCTCGGGACTAGTCCAGGGTCCTACGAGCAGTACTTC. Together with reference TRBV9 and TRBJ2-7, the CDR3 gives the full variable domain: DSGVTQTPKHLITATGQRVTLRCSPRSGDLSVYWYQQSLDQGLQFLIQYYNGEERAKGNILERFSAQQFPDLHSELNLSSLELGDSALYFCASSAPSARLGTSPGSYEQYFGPGTRLTVT.

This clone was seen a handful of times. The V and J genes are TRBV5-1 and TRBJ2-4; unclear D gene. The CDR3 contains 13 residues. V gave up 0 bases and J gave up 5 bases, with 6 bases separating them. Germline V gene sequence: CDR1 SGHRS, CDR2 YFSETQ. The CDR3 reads CASSLAVENIQYF. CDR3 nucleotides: TGCGCCAGCAGCTTGGCCGTGGAAAACATTCAGTACTTC.

The chain's CDR3 is CASSLVIEETQYF. In DNA, the CDR3 is TGCGCCAGCAGCTTGGTTATTGAAGAGACCCAGTACTTC. V is TRBV5-1 and J is TRBJ2-5, with D hard to call. The CDR3 length is 13 residues. V dropped 0 bases and J dropped 3 bases, with 6 bases sitting between them. Per the germline V gene, CDR1 is SGHRS and CDR2 is YFSETQ. The full variable domain, rest sourced from reference TRBV5-1 and TRBJ2-5, is KAGVTQTPRYLIKTRGQQVTLSCSPISGHRSVSWYQQTPGQGLQFLFEYFSETQRNKGNFPGRFSGRQFSNSRSEMNVSTLELGDSALYLCASSLVIEETQYFGPGTRLLVL.

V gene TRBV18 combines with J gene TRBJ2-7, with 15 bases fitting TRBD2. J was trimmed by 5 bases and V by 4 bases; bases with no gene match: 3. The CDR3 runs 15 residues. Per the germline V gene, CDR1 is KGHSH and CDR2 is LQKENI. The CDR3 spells CASSRTSGRADEQYF. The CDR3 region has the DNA TGTGCCAGCTCACGGACTAGCGGGAGGGCAGACGAGCAGTACTTC.

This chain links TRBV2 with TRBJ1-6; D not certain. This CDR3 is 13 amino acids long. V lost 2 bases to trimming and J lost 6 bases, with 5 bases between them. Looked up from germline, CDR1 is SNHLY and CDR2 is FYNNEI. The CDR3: CASSERANSPLHF. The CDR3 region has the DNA TGTGCCAGCAGTGAAAGGGCTAATTCACCCCTCCACTTT. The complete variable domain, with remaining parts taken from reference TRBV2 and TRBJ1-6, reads EPEVTQTPSHQVTQMGQEVILRCVPISNHLYFYWYRQILGQKVEFLVSFYNNEISEKSEIFDDQFSVERPDGSNFTLKIRSTKLEDSAMYFCASSERANSPLHFGNGTRLTVT.

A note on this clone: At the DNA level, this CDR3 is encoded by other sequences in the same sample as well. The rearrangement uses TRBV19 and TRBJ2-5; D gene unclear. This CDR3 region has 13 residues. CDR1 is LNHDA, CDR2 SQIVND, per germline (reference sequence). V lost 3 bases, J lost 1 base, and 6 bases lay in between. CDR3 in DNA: TGTGCCAGTAGTATTGGCAGCCAAGAGACCCAGTACTTC. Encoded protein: CASSIGSQETQYF.

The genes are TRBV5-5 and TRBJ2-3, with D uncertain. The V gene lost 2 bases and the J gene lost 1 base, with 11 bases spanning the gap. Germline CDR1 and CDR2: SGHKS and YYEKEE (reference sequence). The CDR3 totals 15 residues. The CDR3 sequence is CASSFAPVGTDTQYF. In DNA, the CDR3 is TGTGCCAGCAGCTTCGCCCCGGTCGGCACAGATACGCAGTATTTT.

The CDR3: CASSSTALWGYTF. In nucleotides, the CDR3 is TGTGCCAGCAGTTCGACAGCTCTATGGGGCTACACCTTC. The V and J genes are TRBV28 and TRBJ1-2; D may be TRBD1 (5 bases). CDR1 and CDR2 from the germline V gene are MDHEN and SYDVKM. CDR3 length: 13 residues. Between the trimmed V and J ends, which lost 4 bases and 8 bases, there was a span of 14 bases.

The CDR3 spells CASSSFRGDGYTF. In DNA form, the CDR3 reads TGTGCCAGCAGTTCATTTCGTGGGGACGGCTACACCTTC. The chain links TRBV6-6 to TRBJ1-2; possibly TRBD1 for D (5 bases). Deletions cut 4 bases from V and 8 bases from J, with 14 bases between. CDR3 size: 13 residues. Per germline, CDR1 MNHNY and CDR2 SVGAGI (reference sequence).